This paragraph reports one T cell receptor (beta chain). This sample is part of a study of blood T cell repertoires in COVID-19. Study at large: There were acute and convalescent COVID-19 samples, and they came from the United States, Italy and Spain. PBMCs, B-cell-depleted T cells, or T cells provided the cDNA or gDNA that made up the material.

The germline V gene has CDR1 SQVTM and CDR2 ANQGSEA. This CDR3 is built from 13 residues. V lost 6 bases to trimming and J lost 4 bases; unmatched junction nucleotides: 6. The protocol was immunoSEQ multiplex PCR, while the TCRdb copy is restricted to in-frame clones and leaves out a portion. The table shows roughly 200,000 clones, with about 82% occurring only once. The sample consisted of peripheral blood. The receptor was isolated from a man between 65 and 85 years old with active or convalescent COVID-19. The gene calls are TRBV29-1 and TRBJ2-7; TRBD1 aligns across 10 bases. CDR3 nucleotide sequence: TGCAGCGTCGGGGACAGGGGTCTTTACGAGCAGTACTTC. Translated, it gives CSVGDRGLYEQYF.